A single sample is the source of the 8 T cell receptor beta chains below, sequenced in a study of blood T cell repertoires in COVID-19. Libraries were prepared by immunoSEQ multiplex PCR; TCRdb keeps only in-frame clonotypes and omits some of them. The sample includes fewer than 90,000 clones, roughly 86% of them seen just once. The sequenced material came from peripheral blood. These receptor sequences come from a man between 65 and 85 years old with acute or convalescent COVID-19.

J is TRBJ1-5 and V is TRBV6-6; 8 nucleotides match TRBD1. The CDR3 runs 16 residues. The germline V gene encodes CDR1 MNHNY and CDR2 SVGAGI (reference sequence). V was pared by 0 bases and J by 4 bases, with 5 bases of the junction left unmatched. The CDR3 DNA reads TGTGCCAGCAGTTACTCGTCAGGGGGCCTGAATCAGCCCCAGCATTTT. Amino acid sequence: CASSYSSGGLNQPQHF.

The gene calls are TRBV6-1 and TRBJ1-6; possibly TRBD1 for D (5 bases). CDR1 and CDR2 from the germline V gene are MNHNS and SASEGT. The CDR3 totals 17 residues. The V end was cut by 1 base, the J end by 5 bases, with 15 bases between. The CDR3 loop is CASSEVRQGGNNSPLHF. The CDR3 nucleotides read TGTGCCAGCAGTGAAGTTAGGCAGGGAGGGAATAATTCACCCCTCCACTTT.

V gene TRBV11-3 combines with J gene TRBJ1-1, with 8 bases fitting TRBD1. With 5 bases clipped from V and 4 bases from J, the junction kept 3 bases outside the gene matches. CDR1 is SGHNT, CDR2 YENEEA, per germline. This CDR3 region has 13 residues. In DNA form, the CDR3 reads TGTGCCAGCAGCACAGGGGGTATCACTGAAGCTTTCTTT. Its translation: CASSTGGITEAFF.

The chain joins TRBV5-1 to TRBJ2-1; 12 bases agree with TRBD2. The J segment lost 0 bases and the V segment lost 4 bases, leaving 11 bases of the junction unmatched. This CDR3 has 19 residues. The germline CDR1 and CDR2 sequences are SGHRS and YFSETQ. This chain's CDR3 is CASSPVGTSGSSSYNEQFF. In DNA, the CDR3 is TGCGCCAGCAGCCCGGTCGGGACTAGCGGGTCGAGCTCCTACAATGAGCAGTTCTTC.

This chain links TRBV2 with TRBJ2-7; D is perhaps TRBD1 (6 bases). Germline V CDR1 and CDR2: SNHLY, FYNNEI. The CDR3 has 15 residues. Trimming pared 5 bases from V and 0 bases from J, leaving 14 bases between. This CDR3 reads CASSTRRQASYEQYF. CDR3 sequence (DNA): TGTGCCAGCAGTACTAGAAGACAGGCCTCCTACGAGCAGTACTTC. Full variable domain (missing parts from reference TRBV2 and TRBJ2-7): EPEVTQTPSHQVTQMGQEVILRCVPISNHLYFYWYRQILGQKVEFLVSFYNNEISEKSEIFDDQFSVERPDGSNFTLKIRSTKLEDSAMYFCASSTRRQASYEQYFGPGTRLTVT.

V usage is TRBV5-6 and J usage is TRBJ2-2; 10 bases are shared with TRBD1. The CDR3 totals 16 residues. J was trimmed by 6 bases and V by 4 bases; bases with no gene match: 9. CDR1 SGHDT and CDR2 YYEEEE come from the germline V gene. The CDR3 sequence is CASSLPGQGLPGELFF. The CDR3 DNA sequence: TGTGCCAGCAGCCTGCCGGGACAGGGGCTCCCCGGGGAGCTGTTTTTT.

There are a few counts of this clone. V is TRBV5-1 and J is TRBJ2-5; 7 bases map to TRBD1. Germline CDR1 is SGHRS and CDR2 is YFSETQ. With 4 bases clipped from V and 8 bases from J, the junction kept 8 bases outside the gene matches. The CDR3 covers 13 residues. This CDR3 reads CASSVDREKTQYF. The CDR3 DNA reads as TGCGCCAGCAGCGTCGACAGGGAGAAAACCCAGTACTTC.

This clone occurred once. The chain is built from TRBV6-2 or TRBV6-3 and TRBJ2-1; possible D gene TRBD2, 5 bases. Trimming cost V 6 bases and J 0 bases, with 18 bases left between them. This CDR3 is built from 17 residues. CDR1 is MNHEY and CDR2 is SVGEGT in the germline V gene. As DNA, the CDR3 is TGTGCCAGCAGCCTCGGCCCGGGGATCCCCTCCTACAATGAGCAGTTCTTC. Protein sequence: CASSLGPGIPSYNEQFF.